This TCR beta chain was profiled in a study of blood T cell repertoires in COVID-19. Study-level information: Both acute and convalescent COVID-19 samples were obtained from the United States, Italy and Spain.

Using immunoSEQ multiplex PCR, the repertoire was profiled, and TCRdb retains in-frame clones only, with some absent. Here the sample spans 350,000 to 400,000 clones, about 90% being singletons. Those enrolled in Seattle joined during active infection and were followed longitudinally afterward. The germline CDR1 and CDR2 sequences are KGHDR and SFDVKD. V was pared by 9 bases and J by 1 base, with 16 bases between. This CDR3 has 15 amino acids. The TCR comes from a woman aged 25 to 39 with COVID-19, enrolled during active disease. The J gene is TRBJ2-3, the V gene TRBV24-1; TRBD1 is a possible D gene (6 bases). Material: peripheral blood. The CDR3 reads CATGRQARGTDTQYF. The CDR3 DNA follows: TGTGCCACCGGGAGACAGGCGCGGGGCACAGATACGCAGTATTTT.